The 21 T cell receptor beta chains listed next were all sequenced from one sample in a study of T-cell reconstitution after alpha-beta-depleted transplantation in children. Unique molecular identifiers were used in preparing the TCRbeta library. TCRdb re-called the PCR reads with MiXCR, one entry per CDR3 protein. Of approximately 490,000 distinct CDR3 sequences listed, 10% to 13% are singletons. The sequencing here drew on PBMCs, taken before TCRalphabeta/CD19-depleted stem cell transplant. Every receptor here comes from a child aged 2-15 years with inherited bone marrow failure, due to receive a stem cell transplant.

Ten or more counts support this clonotype. The chain has TRBV20-1 and TRBJ2-1; 9 nucleotides agree with TRBD2. This CDR3 comprises 12 residues. Germline values: CDR1 DFQATT, CDR2 SNEGSKA (reference sequence). Trimming cost V 5 bases and J 8 bases; bases outside gene matches: 4. The CDR3 region is CSAGTSFYEQFF. In nucleotides, the CDR3 is TGCAGTGCTGGGACTAGCTTCTATGAGCAGTTCTTC.

This clonotype was found many times. One end of the junction fails to match germline, which may point to a read error. CDR3 residues: CASSLRAGSRWAF. The DNA for the CDR3 is TGTGCCAGCAGTTTACGAGCGGGGTCAAGGTGGGCCTTC. The chain has TRBV27 and TRBJ2-5; TRBD2 aligns across 7 bases. The CDR3 loop spans 13 amino acids. The germline gives CDR1 MNHEY, CDR2 SMNVEV (reference sequence).

There are many counts of this clonotype. The gene calls are TRBV29-1 and TRBJ1-3; D gene ambiguous. The V and J ends lost 5 bases and 0 bases respectively, with 8 bases between them. The CDR3 has 13 amino acids. From germline, CDR1 is SQVTM and CDR2 ANQGSEA. Written as DNA, the CDR3 is TGCAGCGTTTCTTACATCTCTGGAAACACCATATATTTT. It encodes CSVSYISGNTIYF.

This clonotype has more than one count but fewer than ten. V usage is TRBV6-5 and J usage is TRBJ1-2, with unresolved D. Per germline, CDR1 MNHEY and CDR2 SVGAGI. V was clipped by 2 bases and J by 1 base, with 20 bases between them. The CDR3 totals 18 residues. The CDR3 DNA follows: TGTGCCAGCAGTTACCAAAGGCCGGACGGAGACCTTAACTATGGCTACACCTTC. It translates to CASSYQRPDGDLNYGYTF.

This clonotype was counted ten times or more. The chain carries TRBV6-5 and TRBJ2-1; 12 nucleotides match TRBD2. Trimming cost V 0 bases and J 8 bases; bases outside gene matches: 2. CDR3 size: 15 residues. Germline V lookup: CDR1 MNHEY, CDR2 SVGAGI. CDR3 sequence: CASSYSTSGSDEQFF. The CDR3 DNA is TGTGCCAGCAGTTACTCGACTAGCGGGAGCGATGAGCAGTTCTTC.

This clonotype was seen many times. A read error may produce the germline difference seen at one junction end. V usage is TRBV7-8 and J usage is TRBJ2-3; D call uncertain. Germline V gene sequence: CDR1 SGHVS, CDR2 FQNEAQ. CDR3 length: 13 residues. In DNA, the CDR3 is TGCGCCAGCAGCCAAGGCCTAACAGATACGCAGTATTTT. It codes for CASSQGLTDTQYF. Together with reference TRBV7-8 and TRBJ2-3, the CDR3 gives the full variable domain: GAGVSQSPRYKVAKRGQDVALRCDPISGHVSLFWYQQALGQGPEFLTYFQNEAQLDKSGLPSDRFFAERPEGSVSTLKIQRTQQEDSAVYLCASSQGLTDTQYFGPGTRLTVL.

This clonotype was seen at least ten times. This chain connects TRBV7-9 to TRBJ2-5; TRBD1 might be the D (5 bases). CDR1 SEHNR and CDR2 FQNEAQ come from the germline V gene (reference sequence). This CDR3 is built from 14 residues. V lost 5 bases and J 5 bases, leaving 15 bases between the germline ends. CDR3 amino acids: CASSRSQGWETQYF. DNA of the CDR3: TGTGCCAGCAGCCGATCTCAGGGTTGGGAGACCCAGTACTTC.

This clonotype has at least ten counts. The CDR3 spells CSATQGAKNIQYF. The CDR3 DNA follows: TGCAGTGCTACACAGGGGGCCAAAAACATTCAGTACTTC. This sequence joins TRBV20-1 and TRBJ2-4; 7 nucleotides align to TRBD1. V dropped 4 bases and J dropped 1; count of bases not matched to a gene: 1. Germline V lookup: CDR1 DFQATT, CDR2 SNEGSKA (reference sequence). CDR3 length: 13 residues.

This clonotype was counted ten times or more. J is TRBJ2-1 and V is TRBV4-3; 10 bases fit TRBD2. V trimming: 0 bases; J trimming: 4 bases; junction bases outside the gene matches: 3. The CDR3 has 16 amino acids. Germline CDR1 LGHNA, CDR2 YSLEER. CDR3 DNA sequence: TGCGCCAGCAGCCAAGACCAGCGGGAGGGGTACAATGAGCAGTTCTTC. Translating it yields CASSQDQREGYNEQFF.

The chain couples TRBV3-1 to TRBJ2-1; TRBD2 aligns across 15 bases. The germline V gene has CDR1 LGHDT and CDR2 YNNKEL (reference sequence). This CDR3 is 19 amino acids long. The trim removed 3 bases at V and 6 bases at J, leaving 12 bases unmatched. CDR3 DNA: TGTGCCAGCAGCCATTTCAACGGACTAGCGGGAGGGCCTCTCAATGAGCAGTTCTTC. It encodes CASSHFNGLAGGPLNEQFF.

Of note for this clonotype: A read error may account for a junction end that differs from germline. The gene calls are TRBV29-1 and TRBJ2-5; D ambiguous. The CDR3 totals 14 residues. Germline V CDR1 and CDR2: SQVTM, ANQGSEA. This CDR3 reads CSVEDLVRQKTQYF. The CDR3, as DNA: TGCAGCGTTGAAGATCTAGTACGCCAAAAGACCCAGTACTTC.

This clonotype was observed many times. The chain carries TRBV28 and TRBJ2-2, with D tentatively TRBD1 or TRBD2 (6 bases each). The CDR3 extends over 20 amino acids. V was trimmed by 9 bases and J by 4 bases, leaving 33 bases between them. From germline, CDR1 is MDHEN and CDR2 SYDVKM. CDR3 in amino acids: CARKTKGVSAGGSRTGELFF. DNA for the CDR3: TGTGCCAGGAAGACAAAGGGGGTATCGGCCGGGGGATCCCGCACCGGGGAGCTGTTTTTT.

This clonotype was detected ten times or more. J is TRBJ1-5 and V is TRBV4-3; 8 bases are a match to TRBD1. The ends lost 0 bases at V and 7 bases at J; junction bases unmatched: 5. Germline V lookup: CDR1 LGHNA, CDR2 YSLEER. This CDR3 has 15 amino acids. The DNA for the CDR3 is TGCGCCAGCAGCCAAGATCGGACAGGGCCACAGCCCCAGCATTTT. Translation gives CASSQDRTGPQPQHF.

About this clonotype itself: A read error may explain this, as a much larger clone is one base away. The chain combines TRBV10-3 with TRBJ2-3; 9 positions agree with TRBD1. CDR3 length equals 14 residues. Per germline, CDR1 ENHRY and CDR2 SYGVKD. Here the CDR3 DNA reads TGTGCCATCAGTTACAGGGGGCGCACAGATACGCGGTATTTT. It is translated as CAISYRGRTDTRYF.

This clonotype was seen only a few times. The chain recombines TRBV12-3 or TRBV12-4 with TRBJ2-2; a weak D match, TRBD2 (6 bases). The CDR3 length is 14 residues. Trimming removed 7 bases from V and 13 bases from J, with 22 bases in between. This chain's CDR3 is CASTPNRGTPGLFF. Written as DNA, the CDR3 is TGTGCCAGCACCCCAAATCGGGGGACCCCCGGGCTGTTTTTT.

About this clonotype: A much bigger clone sits one base away, suggesting this may be a read error. V usage is TRBV27 and J usage is TRBJ1-5; D is possibly TRBD1 (5 bases). The CDR3 runs to 15 residues. Germline CDR1 reads MNHEY; CDR2 reads SMNVEV (reference sequence). The germline V and J ends were trimmed by 4 bases and 4 bases, with 14 bases remaining between them. The CDR3 loop reads CASSYGPGPNQPQHF. The CDR3 nucleotides are TGTGCCAGCAGTTACGGACCAGGGCCAAATCAGCCCCAGCATTTT.

This clonotype was picked up many times. This chain uses TRBV10-3 with TRBJ2-5, with D perhaps matching TRBD1 (5 bases). This CDR3 is 13 amino acids long. Trimming pared 3 bases from V and 4 bases from J, leaving 9 bases between. Germline CDR1 is ENHRY and CDR2 is SYGVKD. CDR3 coding DNA: TGTGCCATCAGTGATAGAACAGGAGAGACCCAGTACTTC. Its translation is CAISDRTGETQYF.

At least ten counts were recorded for this clonotype. J is TRBJ1-2 and V is TRBV20-1, with D possibly being TRBD1 (5 bases). CDR3 length: 12 residues. The V and J ends lost 2 bases and 10 bases respectively, with 14 bases between them. Germline CDR1 and CDR2: DFQATT and SNEGSKA (reference sequence). The CDR3 DNA sequence: TGCAGTGCTAGAAAGCGGTGGGGCGACTACACCTTC. The encoded protein is CSARKRWGDYTF.

V gene TRBV4-2 combines with J gene TRBJ2-3, with 8 bases fitting TRBD2. Germline V lookup: CDR1 LGHNA, CDR2 YNFKEQ. The V gene end was trimmed by 4 bases and the J gene end by 0 bases; junction bases not matched to a gene: 12. The CDR3 loop spans 18 amino acids. CDR3 protein: CASSRSGRAPTSTDTQYF. The DNA of the CDR3 is TGTGCCAGCAGCCGCAGCGGGAGAGCCCCTACTAGCACAGATACGCAGTATTTT.

This clonotype was detected a few times. The V gene is TRBV5-1, the J gene TRBJ2-1, with TRBD2 matching over 11 bases. Germline lookup yields CDR1 SGHRS and CDR2 YFSETQ. The V segment lost 3 bases and the J segment 9 bases; nucleotides outside the gene matches: 5. The CDR3 is 14 amino acids. The CDR3 loop reads CASSSVAGGGEQFF. The CDR3 DNA sequence: TGCGCCAGCAGCTCAGTAGCGGGAGGGGGTGAGCAGTTCTTC.

This clonotype showed up many times. The chain carries TRBV27 and TRBJ2-6; 7 bases map to TRBD1. The junction had 1 base not matched to a gene; V was cut back by 2 bases and J by 0 bases. Germline lookup yields CDR1 MNHEY and CDR2 SMNVEV (reference sequence). The CDR3 covers 16 residues. The CDR3 region is CASSLRDSSGANVLTF. CDR3 bases: TGTGCCAGCAGTTTACGGGACAGCTCTGGGGCCAACGTCCTGACTTTC.